The 3 T cell receptor beta chains listed next were all sequenced from one sample in a study of control samples from healthy donors and cancer patients. Produced via immunoSEQ multiplex PCR; TCRdb's table is partial and in-frame only. The data show more than 35,000 clones, around four fifths seen once. Sequenced input: PBMCs. These receptors were taken from a woman aged 55-69 years with lung cancer.

This chain connects TRBV24-1 to TRBJ1-5; unclear D gene. Germline-derived CDR1 and CDR2 are KGHDR and SFDVKD. The CDR3 contains 15 residues. V was clipped by 8 bases and J by 4 bases, with 17 bases between them. The CDR3 DNA sequence: TGTGCCACCACCCCACGGGAGGTTGGGAATCAGCCCCAGCATTTT. This gives the protein CATTPREVGNQPQHF.

This CDR3 is CASSQVPRDFFNSPLHF. The CDR3 coding sequence is TGTGCCAGCAGCCAAGTTCCCCGGGACTTCTTTAATTCACCCCTCCACTTT. The chain has TRBV3-1 (or the pseudogene TRBV3-2) and TRBJ1-6; perhaps TRBD1 as D (5 bases). The germline CDR1 and CDR2 sequences are LGHDT and YNNKEL (reference sequence). V lost 1 base, J lost 6 bases, and 16 bases lay in between. This CDR3 region has 17 residues.

Remarks on this clone: A read error may account for a junction end that differs from germline. In DNA, the CDR3 is TGTGCTAGCAGCTTGGACAGGGGAAACACCGGGGAGCTGTTTTTT. This sequence encodes CASSLDRGNTGELFF. The V and J genes are TRBV7-7 and TRBJ2-2; 9 bases agree with TRBD1. The CDR3 extends over 15 amino acids. Germline CDR1 is SSHAT and CDR2 is FNYEAQ (reference sequence).